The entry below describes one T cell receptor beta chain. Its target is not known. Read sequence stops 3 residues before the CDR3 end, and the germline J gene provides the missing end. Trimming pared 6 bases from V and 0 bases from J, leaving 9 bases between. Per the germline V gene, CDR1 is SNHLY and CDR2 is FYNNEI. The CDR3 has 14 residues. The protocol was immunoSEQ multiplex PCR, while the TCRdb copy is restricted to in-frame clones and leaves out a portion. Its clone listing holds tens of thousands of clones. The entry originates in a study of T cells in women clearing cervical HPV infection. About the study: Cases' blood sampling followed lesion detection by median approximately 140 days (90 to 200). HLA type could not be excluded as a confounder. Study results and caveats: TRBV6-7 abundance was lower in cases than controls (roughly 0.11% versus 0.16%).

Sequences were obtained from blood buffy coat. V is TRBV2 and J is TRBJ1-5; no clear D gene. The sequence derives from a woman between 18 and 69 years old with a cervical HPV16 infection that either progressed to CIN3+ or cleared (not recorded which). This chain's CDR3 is CASRKGLSNQPQHF. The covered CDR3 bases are TGTGCCAGCAGAAAAGGGCTTAGCAATCAGCCC.